The subject of this entry is one T cell receptor beta chain. Using immunoSEQ multiplex PCR, the repertoire was profiled, and TCRdb retains in-frame clones only, with some absent. In the table there are about 55,000 clones, 93% of which are singletons. CDR1 and CDR2 from the germline V gene are SNHLY and FYNNEI. The CDR3 has 13 amino acids. Trimming shortened V by 3 bases and J by 5 bases, and 8 bases separated the two germline ends. This sample was taken from a study of T cell changes during pregnancy in multiple sclerosis. This chain uses TRBV2 with TRBJ1-5; D might be TRBD1 (5 bases). This receptor was obtained from a female donor with multiple sclerosis, enrolled in a pregnancy study. This sample comprised CD8+ T cells from peripheral blood mononuclear cells, obtained in the second trimester of pregnancy. The CDR3 loop reads CASSDRAYQPQHF. CDR3 DNA sequence: TGTGCCAGCAGTGACAGGGCCTATCAGCCCCAGCATTTT.